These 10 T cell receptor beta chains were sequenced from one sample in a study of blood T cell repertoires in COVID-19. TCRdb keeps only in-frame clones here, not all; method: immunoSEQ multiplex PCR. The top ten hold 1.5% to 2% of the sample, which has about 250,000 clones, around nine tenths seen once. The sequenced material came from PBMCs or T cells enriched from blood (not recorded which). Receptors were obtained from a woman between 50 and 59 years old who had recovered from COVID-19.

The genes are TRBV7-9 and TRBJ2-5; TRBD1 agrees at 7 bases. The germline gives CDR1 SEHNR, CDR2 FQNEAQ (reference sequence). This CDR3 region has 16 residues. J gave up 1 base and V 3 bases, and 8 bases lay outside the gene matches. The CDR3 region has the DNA TGTGCCAGCAGCTTTGTCAAACAGGGGCGCCAAGAGACCCAGTACTTC. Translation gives CASSFVKQGRQETQYF.

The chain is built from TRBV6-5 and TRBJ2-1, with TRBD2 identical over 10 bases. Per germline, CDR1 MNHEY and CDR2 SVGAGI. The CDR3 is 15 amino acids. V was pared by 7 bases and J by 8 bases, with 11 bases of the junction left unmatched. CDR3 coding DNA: TGTGCCAGCACTACACTAGCGGGGACGCCGGATGAGCAGTTCTTC. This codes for CASTTLAGTPDEQFF.

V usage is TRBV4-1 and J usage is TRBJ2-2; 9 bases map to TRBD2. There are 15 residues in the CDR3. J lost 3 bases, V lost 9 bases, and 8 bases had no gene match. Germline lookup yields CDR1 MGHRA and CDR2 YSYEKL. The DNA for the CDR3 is TGCGCCAGTGCCTTGCGGGAGGGGCACACCGGGGAGCTGTTTTTT. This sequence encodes CASALREGHTGELFF.

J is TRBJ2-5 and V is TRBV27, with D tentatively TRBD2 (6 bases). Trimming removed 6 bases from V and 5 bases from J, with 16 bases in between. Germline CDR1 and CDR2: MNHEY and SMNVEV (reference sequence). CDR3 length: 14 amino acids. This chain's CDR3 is CASRRSGGSETQYF. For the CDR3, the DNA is TGTGCCAGCAGACGTTCTGGGGGGAGCGAGACCCAGTACTTC.

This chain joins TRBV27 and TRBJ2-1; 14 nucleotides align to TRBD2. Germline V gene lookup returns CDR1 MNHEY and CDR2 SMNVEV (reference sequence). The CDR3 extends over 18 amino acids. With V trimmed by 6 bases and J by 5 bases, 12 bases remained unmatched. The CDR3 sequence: CASRQWGTSGSFNNEQFF. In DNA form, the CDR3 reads TGTGCCAGCAGACAATGGGGGACTAGCGGGAGCTTCAACAATGAGCAGTTCTTC.

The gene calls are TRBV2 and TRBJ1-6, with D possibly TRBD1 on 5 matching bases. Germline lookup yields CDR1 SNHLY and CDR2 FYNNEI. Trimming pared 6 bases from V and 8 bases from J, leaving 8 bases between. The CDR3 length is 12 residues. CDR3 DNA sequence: TGTGCCAGCAGCGGGGGGTATTCACCCCTCCACTTT. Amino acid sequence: CASSGGYSPLHF.

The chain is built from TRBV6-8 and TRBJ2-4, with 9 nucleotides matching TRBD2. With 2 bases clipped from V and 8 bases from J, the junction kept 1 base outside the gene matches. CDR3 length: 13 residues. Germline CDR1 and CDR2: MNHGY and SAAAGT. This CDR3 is CASSYAGGDIQYF. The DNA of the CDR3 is TGTGCCAGCAGTTACGCGGGGGGGGACATTCAGTACTTC.

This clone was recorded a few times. CDR3 region: CASSPAHGTGFGYTF. In DNA, the CDR3 is TGCGCCAGCAGCCCCGCACACGGGACAGGGTTTGGCTACACCTTC. The J gene is TRBJ1-2, the V gene TRBV5-1; TRBD1 matches 9 bases. The CDR3 totals 15 residues. V trimming: 4 bases; J trimming: 7 bases; junction bases outside the gene matches: 11. The V gene's germline CDR1 is SGHRS and CDR2 YFSETQ.

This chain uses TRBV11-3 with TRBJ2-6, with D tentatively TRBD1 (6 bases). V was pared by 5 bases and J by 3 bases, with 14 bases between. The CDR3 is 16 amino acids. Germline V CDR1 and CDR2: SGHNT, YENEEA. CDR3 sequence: CASSTAGGSGANVLTF. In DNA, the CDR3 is TGTGCCAGCAGCACAGCTGGGGGCAGTGGGGCCAACGTCCTGACTTTC.

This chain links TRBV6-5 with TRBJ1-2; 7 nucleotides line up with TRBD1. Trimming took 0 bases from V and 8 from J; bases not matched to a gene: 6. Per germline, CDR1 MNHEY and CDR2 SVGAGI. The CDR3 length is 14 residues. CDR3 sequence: CASSYSEGARGYTF. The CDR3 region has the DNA TGTGCCAGCAGTTACTCGGAGGGGGCGCGGGGCTACACCTTC.